A selection of T cell receptor beta chains follows, all from one sample in a study of vaccination and CD4 T cells after COVID-19. The antigens for these receptors are not known. TCRdb used MiXCR to reprocess the PCR reads, holding one entry per CDR3 protein. The sample holds 9,000 to 13,000 distinct CDR3 sequences, 46% seen once. The sample consisted of CD4+ T cells from blood, cultured in vitro. These receptors were taken from a human donor who had recovered from COVID-19. Both conserved end residues are part of each CDR3. The D gene is left open where the match is weak. Expanded clones are given a class, and other clones once, few, many or no size at all.

>TRBV11-3|TRBJ2-5|NA|NA
TGTGCCAGCAGCTTAGGCGGGTCGGAAGAGACCCAGTACTTC
CASSLGGSEETQYF
>TRBV16|TRBJ1-1|TRBD1|NA
TGTGCCAGCAGCCAATCGTTTTTACAGGGGGGTAAGGGCACTGAAGCTTTCTTT
CASSQSFLQGGKGTEAFF
>TRBV7-7|TRBJ1-5|NA|NA
TGTGCCAGCAGCTTAGTCAGCCGAAGCAATCAGCCCCAGCATTTT
CASSLVSRSNQPQHF
>TRBV5-6|TRBJ2-2|TRBD1|NA
TGTGCCAGCAGCTTTACGGTTGGGACAGGGTTGGCCGGGGAGCTGTTTTTT
CASSFTVGTGLAGELFF
>TRBV10-3|TRBJ2-3|NA|few
TGTGCCACCCGGGACTCCTCTAGCACAGATACGCAGTATTTT
CATRDSSSTDTQYF
>TRBV7-9|TRBJ2-7|NA|medium-sized
TGTGCCAGCCGGGAGGGGGCGCAGTACGAGCAGTACTTC
CASREGAQYEQYF
>TRBV10-3|TRBJ2-5|NA|NA
TGTGCCATCAGCCATCCCAATGGGGGAGGGGGCAAAGAGACCCAGTACTTC
CAISHPNGGGGKETQYF
>TRBV7-2|TRBJ1-4|NA|NA
TGTGCCAGCAGCTTGGCCAGGACGACAACTAATGAAAAACTGTTTTTT
CASSLARTTTNEKLFF
>TRBV7-9|TRBJ1-3|NA|NA
TGTGCCAGCAGCCCCCAGGGGTCCCTCTCTGGAAACACCATATATTTT
CASSPQGSLSGNTIYF
>TRBV20-1|TRBJ2-7|TRBD2|NA
TGCAGTGCTAGTGGAGGTCGGAGGAGCGGGGGGTACGAGCAGTACTTC
CSASGGRRSGGYEQYF
>TRBV1|TRBJ2-3|NA|NA
TGCACCAGCAGCCAAGGAGGTTATTATCAAGATACGCAGTATTTT
CTSSQGGYYQDTQYF
>TRBV21-1|TRBJ2-3|NA|large
TGTGCCAGCAGCCACATCCGGGCTGACGGCACAGATACGCAGTATTTT
CASSHIRADGTDTQYF
>TRBV10-1|TRBJ2-2|NA|few
TGCGCCAGCAGCCCGGACGGACGCACCGGGGAGCTGTTTTTT
CASSPDGRTGELFF
>TRBV24-1|TRBJ2-7|NA|few
TGTGCCACCAGTGATTCTCGAGTCCCCTACGAGCAGTACTTC
CATSDSRVPYEQYF
>TRBV6-1|TRBJ1-4|NA|NA
TGTGCCAGCACAGGGGAAAAACTGTTTTTT
CASTGEKLFF
>TRBV9|TRBJ1-6|NA|NA
TGTGCCAGCAGCGTAGCAGGTGGTGGAGGTTCACCCCTCCACTTT
CASSVAGGGGSPLHF
>TRBV6-5|TRBJ2-4|NA|few
TGTGCCAGCAGTTACTCTTACAGTGGCAAAAACATTCAGTACTTC
CASSYSYSGKNIQYF
>TRBV20-1|TRBJ2-4|NA|NA
TGCAGTGCTAGAGGGGCGGGCGGGGCGGACATTCAGTACTTC
CSARGAGGADIQYF